The 18 T cell receptor beta chains reported below all come from one sample, sequenced in a study of T cell responses to AZD1222 COVID-19 vaccine. Profiled with immunoSEQ multiplex PCR; TCRdb holds only in-frame clones, not every one. The repertoire has 150,000 to 200,000 clones, about 88% of them found once; the top ten carry 1.5% to 2%. Sequences were derived from peripheral blood, sampled on day 0 of AZD1222 vaccination. The source is an adult in good health.

The chain combines TRBV9 with TRBJ1-3, with 8 bases that match TRBD1. The CDR3 consists of 18 residues. After removal of 3 bases from V and 2 bases from J, the junction contained 13 bases not matched to a gene. CDR1 SGDLS and CDR2 YYNGEE come from the germline V gene. The CDR3 region is CASSARDRPVRTGNTIYF. The CDR3 bases are TGTGCCAGCAGCGCCCGGGACAGGCCAGTGCGTACTGGAAACACCATATATTTT.

This clone was seen once. The chain is built from TRBV7-3 and TRBJ2-2, with 11 bases matching TRBD2. The V gene's germline CDR1 is SGHTA and CDR2 FQGTGA. After removal of 5 bases from V and 5 bases from J, the junction contained 4 bases not matched to a gene. The CDR3 has 15 amino acids. The CDR3 here is CASSIGTSGTGELFF. The CDR3 nucleotides are TGTGCCAGCAGCATAGGGACTAGCGGTACCGGGGAGCTGTTTTTT.

This chain joins TRBV7-2 and TRBJ2-1; D possibly corresponds to TRBD1 (6 bases). V was clipped by 5 bases and J by 5 bases, with 13 bases between them. The germline gives CDR1 SGHTA, CDR2 FQGNSA. The length of the CDR3 is 14 residues. CDR3 in DNA: TGTGCCAGCAGCATCGACAGGTTGGACAATGAGCAGTTCTTC. This translates into CASSIDRLDNEQFF.

The chain recombines TRBV19 with TRBJ1-4; D remains ambiguous. The CDR3 has 14 amino acids. Trimming removed 3 bases at V and 7 bases at J, with 12 bases between. Germline V lookup: CDR1 LNHDA, CDR2 SQIVND (reference sequence). The CDR3, as DNA: TGTGCCAGTAGTATCCGAAGAGGTCCTGAAAAACTGTTTTTT. Translating gives CASSIRRGPEKLFF.

The chain carries TRBV5-3 and TRBJ2-1; a weak D match, TRBD2 (6 bases). TRBV5-3 is given ORF status, its function remaining uncertain. The CDR3 covers 15 residues. The V gene lost 5 bases and the J gene lost 5 bases, with 17 bases spanning the gap. The DNA of the CDR3 is TGTGCCAGAAGGCAGACTAGTTTGAAGAACAATGAGCAGTTCTTC. Translation: CARRQTSLKNNEQFF.

The rearrangement uses TRBV9 and TRBJ2-1, with D unresolved. This CDR3 spans 13 amino acids. The V and J ends lost 1 base and 8 bases respectively, with 10 bases between them. The V gene's germline CDR1 is SGDLS and CDR2 YYNGEE. The CDR3 region has the DNA TGTGCCAGCAGCGTATGGACCGGCGATGAGCAGTTCTTC. Its translation: CASSVWTGDEQFF.

This chain links TRBV7-2 with TRBJ1-2; 9 nucleotides line up with TRBD1. The ends lost 5 bases at V and 3 bases at J; junction bases unmatched: 7. CDR1 is SGHTA and CDR2 is FQGNSA in the germline V gene. CDR3 length: 15 amino acids. Here the CDR3 DNA reads TGTGCCAGCAGCCCCCGGACAGGGGCGGACTATGGCTACACCTTC. The encoded protein is CASSPRTGADYGYTF.

The chain couples TRBV9 to TRBJ2-5, with 13 bases lining up with TRBD2. The V and J ends lost 2 bases and 4 bases, in that order; junction bases with no gene match: 8. Germline V CDR1 and CDR2: SGDLS, YYNGEE. CDR3 length: 17 amino acids. The CDR3 here is CASSVREGTSGTETQYF. CDR3 nucleotide sequence: TGTGCCAGCAGCGTTAGGGAAGGGACTAGCGGGACAGAGACCCAGTACTTC.

This clone appeared once. The rearrangement joins TRBV30 to TRBJ1-1; D is unresolved. The germline V and J ends were trimmed by 0 bases and 4 bases, with 9 bases remaining between them. Germline CDR1 GTSNPN, CDR2 SVGIG (reference sequence). The CDR3 consists of 13 residues. The CDR3 nucleotides read TGTGCCTGGAGTGTTTCCTTAGCCACTGAAGCTTTCTTT. It is translated as CAWSVSLATEAFF.

This clone was seen a few times. J is TRBJ2-7 and V is TRBV4-1; TRBD1 aligns across 8 bases. The germline gives CDR1 MGHRA, CDR2 YSYEKL. J lost 6 bases, V lost 2 bases, and 9 bases had no gene match. The CDR3 extends over 15 amino acids. CDR3 protein: CASSQRQGTTVEQYF. CDR3 in DNA: TGCGCCAGCAGCCAACGACAGGGGACCACGGTCGAGCAGTACTTC.

CDR3 residues: CATTGLAGGRSTDTQYF. The CDR3 nucleotides are TGTGCCACCACAGGACTAGCGGGGGGCAGGAGCACAGATACGCAGTATTTT. The gene calls are TRBV5-4 and TRBJ2-3; 14 nucleotides match TRBD2. This CDR3 comprises 17 residues. The ends lost 9 bases at V and 0 bases at J; junction bases unmatched: 9. Germline V gene data show CDR1 as SGHNT and CDR2 as YYREEE (reference sequence).

This clone occurred a few times. The chain recombines TRBV29-1 with TRBJ1-5; D is uncertain. Germline lookup yields CDR1 SQVTM and CDR2 ANQGSEA. Trimming took 4 bases from V and 4 from J, leaving 8 bases between them. The CDR3 runs to 12 residues. CDR3 bases: TGCAGCGTTGGACGGCTTAATCAGCCCCAGCATTTT. Its translation is CSVGRLNQPQHF.

The CDR3 is CATSDLDRGTDTQYF. CDR3 nucleotides: TGTGCCACCAGTGACCTGGACAGGGGAACAGATACGCAGTATTTT. The rearrangement links TRBV24-1 to TRBJ2-3, with TRBD1 matching over 9 bases. The CDR3 spans 15 residues. Germline V gene sequence: CDR1 KGHDR, CDR2 SFDVKD. Trimming took 4 bases from V and 3 from J; bases not matched to a gene: 4.

This chain links TRBV7-8 with TRBJ1-2, with no clear D. CDR3 length: 13 amino acids. The germline gives CDR1 SGHVS, CDR2 FQNEAQ. V lost 5 bases to trimming and J lost 7 bases, with 14 bases between them. The CDR3 coding sequence is TGTGCCAGCAGCCCGGGTGGGCTAGGTGGCTACACCTTC. Amino acids: CASSPGGLGGYTF.

The V and J genes are TRBV9 and TRBJ2-3; no definite D call. This CDR3 region has 13 residues. V lost 0 bases and J 10 bases, leaving 12 bases between the germline ends. The V gene's germline CDR1 is SGDLS and CDR2 YYNGEE. The CDR3 is CASSVATGSAQYF. The CDR3 nucleotides read TGTGCCAGCAGCGTAGCTACCGGCAGCGCGCAGTATTTT.

The chain joins TRBV3-1 (or the pseudogene TRBV3-2) to TRBJ2-1; maybe TRBD2 (5 bases). Trimming took 4 bases from V and 4 from J, leaving 11 bases between them. CDR1 and CDR2 (germline): LGHDT, YNNKEL (reference sequence). The length of the CDR3 is 14 residues. DNA for the CDR3: TGTGCCAGCAGCCCCCGCGGGCTATACAATGAGCAGTTCTTC. Amino acids: CASSPRGLYNEQFF.

The rearrangement uses TRBV5-1 and TRBJ1-1; TRBD1 agrees at 7 bases. This CDR3 is built from 15 residues. Germline V CDR1 and CDR2: SGHRS, YFSETQ. V was pared by 4 bases and J by 0 bases, with 6 bases of the junction left unmatched. This CDR3 is CASSPPTGMNTEAFF. DNA for the CDR3: TGCGCCAGCAGCCCGCCGACAGGGATGAACACTGAAGCTTTCTTT. Complete variable domain (other parts from reference TRBV5-1 and TRBJ1-1): KAGVTQTPRYLIKTRGQQVTLSCSPISGHRSVSWYQQTPGQGLQFLFEYFSETQRNKGNFPGRFSGRQFSNSRSEMNVSTLELGDSALYLCASSPPTGMNTEAFFGQGTRLTVV.

V usage is TRBV29-1 and J usage is TRBJ2-7; D uncertain. The CDR3 runs to 14 residues. The germline V and J ends were trimmed by 0 bases and 2 bases, with 11 bases remaining between them. Per the germline V gene, CDR1 is SQVTM and CDR2 is ANQGSEA. The CDR3 loop reads CSVEDRGEAYEQYF. CDR3 bases: TGCAGCGTTGAAGATAGAGGTGAAGCCTACGAGCAGTACTTC.